This T cell receptor (beta chain) is from a study of blood T cells in healthy people across ages. PCR was performed a second time for about 7 to 11 cycles using a sample-barcoded 5' primer and a J-beta primer mix. No fewer than 3 million CDR3-containing paired-end reads came from each sample. One entry per CDR3 protein results from TCRdb running MiXCR on the 5' RACE reads. The repertoire holds about 1,500,000 distinct CDR3 sequences, about 40% seen once, with under 8% in the top ten. Trimming cost V 7 bases and J 2 bases, with 16 bases left between them. From germline, CDR1 is SGHRS and CDR2 YFSETQ. This CDR3 comprises 14 residues.

The J gene is TRBJ2-7, the V gene TRBV5-1, with D possibly being TRBD1 (6 bases). The sample taken for sequencing was blood. This sequence was found in a woman between 18 and 29 years old in good health. The CDR3: CASHAGAIPYEQYF. As DNA, the CDR3 is TGCGCCAGCCACGCAGGGGCGATCCCCTACGAGCAGTACTTC. The full variable domain, rest sourced from reference TRBV5-1 and TRBJ2-7, is KAGVTQTPRYLIKTRGQQVTLSCSPISGHRSVSWYQQTPGQGLQFLFEYFSETQRNKGNFPGRFSGRQFSNSRSEMNVSTLELGDSALYLCASHAGAIPYEQYFGPGTRLTVT.